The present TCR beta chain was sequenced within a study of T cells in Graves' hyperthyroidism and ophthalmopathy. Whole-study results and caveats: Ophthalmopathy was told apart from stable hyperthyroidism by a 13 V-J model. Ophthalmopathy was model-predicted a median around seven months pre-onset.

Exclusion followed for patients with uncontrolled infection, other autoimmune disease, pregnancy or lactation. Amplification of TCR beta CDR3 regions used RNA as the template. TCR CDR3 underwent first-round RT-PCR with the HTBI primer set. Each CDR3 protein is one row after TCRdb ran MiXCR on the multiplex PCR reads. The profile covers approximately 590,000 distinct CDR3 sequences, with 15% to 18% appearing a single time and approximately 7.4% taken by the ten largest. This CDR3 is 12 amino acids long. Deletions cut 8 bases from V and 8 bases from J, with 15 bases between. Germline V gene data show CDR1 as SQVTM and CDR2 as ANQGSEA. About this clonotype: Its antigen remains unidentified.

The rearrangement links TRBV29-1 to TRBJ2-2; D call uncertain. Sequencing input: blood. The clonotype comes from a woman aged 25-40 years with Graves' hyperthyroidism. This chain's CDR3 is CSIRAERGELFF. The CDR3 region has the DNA TGCAGCATCCGGGCCGAAAGAGGGGAGCTGTTTTTT.